A selection of T cell receptor beta chains follows, all from one sample in a study of T cell responses to AZD1222 COVID-19 vaccine. Some clones are missing from TCRdb's copy, which holds only in-frame ones; the method was immunoSEQ multiplex PCR. The table records approximately 170,000 clones, 90% to 95% of them present only once. Here the sequenced sample was peripheral blood, taken 28 days after the second AZD1222 dose. The receptors derive from an adult who received the AZD1222 COVID-19 vaccine. Both conserved end residues are part of each CDR3. The D gene is left open where the match is weak. Clone size, where shown, is once, few, many, or a class for clones that have expanded.

D gene: .; clone size: .; J gene: TRBJ2-5; V gene: TRBV5-6; CDR3 DNA: TGTGCCAGCAGCTTGGCGGAGGGTTTGGGGTGGGAGACCCAGTACTTC; CDR3 protein: CASSLAEGLGWETQYF
D gene: .; clone size: .; J gene: TRBJ2-3; V gene: TRBV19; CDR3 DNA: TGTGCCAGTAGTATAGCGCTGTTATCGGCGGGAACAGATACGCAGTATTTT; CDR3 protein: CASSIALLSAGTDTQYF
D gene: .; clone size: .; J gene: TRBJ1-4; V gene: TRBV4-2; CDR3 DNA: TGTGCCAGCAGCCAATACCGGGATACTAATGAAAAACTGTTTTTT; CDR3 protein: CASSQYRDTNEKLFF
D gene: TRBD2; clone size: .; J gene: TRBJ2-1; V gene: TRBV18; CDR3 DNA: TGTGCCAGCTCACCACAGGGATGGCTGCCAGCGGGGCACAATGAGCAGTTCTTC; CDR3 protein: CASSPQGWLPAGHNEQFF
D gene: TRBD1; clone size: .; J gene: TRBJ1-2; V gene: TRBV5-1; CDR3 DNA: TGCGCCAGCAGCTTCTACGACAGGGGTGCCGATGGCTACACCTTC; CDR3 protein: CASSFYDRGADGYTF
D gene: TRBD2; clone size: .; J gene: TRBJ2-1; V gene: TRBV7-8; CDR3 DNA: TGTGCCAGCAGCTCCAGACTAGCGGGAGCCGCCAGGGCCTTGGGTGAGCAGTTCTTC; CDR3 protein: CASSSRLAGAARALGEQFF
D gene: TRBD2; clone size: few; J gene: TRBJ2-7; V gene: TRBV7-2; CDR3 DNA: TGTGCCAGCAGCAGCGGAGGGCTAGCGGGAGCCATTGGCGAGCAGTACTTC; CDR3 protein: CASSSGGLAGAIGEQYF
D gene: TRBD1; clone size: .; J gene: TRBJ2-3; V gene: TRBV7-2; CDR3 DNA: TGTGCCAGCAGCCCAGACAGGGGTCCGGGACCGCAGTATTTT; CDR3 protein: CASSPDRGPGPQYF
D gene: .; clone size: .; J gene: TRBJ2-1; V gene: TRBV12-3/TRBV12-4; CDR3 DNA: TGTGCCAGCAGTTTCCAGGGATATGAGCAGTTCTTC; CDR3 protein: CASSFQGYEQFF
D gene: .; clone size: .; J gene: TRBJ2-1; V gene: TRBV19; CDR3 DNA: TGTGCCAGTAGTATAGATAGATCGGGTGAGCAGTTCTTC; CDR3 protein: CASSIDRSGEQFF
D gene: .; clone size: once; J gene: TRBJ2-1; V gene: TRBV5-6; CDR3 DNA: TGTGCCAGCAGCTTACGAACCTACAATGAGCAGTTCTTC; CDR3 protein: CASSLRTYNEQFF
D gene: .; clone size: once; J gene: TRBJ2-2; V gene: TRBV12-3/TRBV12-4; CDR3 DNA: TGTGCCAGCAGTTCCCTTAGCGGGGAGCTGTTTTTT; CDR3 protein: CASSSLSGELFF
D gene: .; clone size: .; J gene: TRBJ1-1; V gene: TRBV20-1; CDR3 DNA: TGCAGTGCTAGTAGTAACACTGAAGCTTTCTTT; CDR3 protein: CSASSNTEAFF
D gene: .; clone size: .; J gene: TRBJ1-2; V gene: TRBV6-5; CDR3 DNA: TGTGCCAGCAGTCCAACAGGGTTCTATGGCTACACCTTC; CDR3 protein: CASSPTGFYGYTF
D gene: TRBD2; clone size: .; J gene: TRBJ2-7; V gene: TRBV28; CDR3 DNA: TGTGCCAGCAGTCTACCTACTAGCGGATCCTCCTACGAGCAGTACTTC; CDR3 protein: CASSLPTSGSSYEQYF
D gene: .; clone size: once; J gene: TRBJ2-5; V gene: TRBV20-1; CDR3 DNA: TGCAGTGCTCTCAGACAGACCCAGTACTTC; CDR3 protein: CSALRQTQYF
D gene: .; clone size: .; J gene: TRBJ1-5; V gene: TRBV19; CDR3 DNA: TGTGCCAGTAGTGGGGCACCGGTGCAGCCCCAGCATTTT; CDR3 protein: CASSGAPVQPQHF
D gene: TRBD1; clone size: once; J gene: TRBJ1-2; V gene: TRBV24-1; CDR3 DNA: TGTGCCACCTCGGGACAGGGGGAAACTGGCTACACCTTC; CDR3 protein: CATSGQGETGYTF
D gene: .; clone size: .; J gene: TRBJ1-1; V gene: TRBV30; CDR3 DNA: TGTGCCTGGAGAGATTACAGGGTAGGCACTGAAGCTTTCTTT; CDR3 protein: CAWRDYRVGTEAFF
D gene: .; clone size: .; J gene: TRBJ2-7; V gene: TRBV2; CDR3 DNA: TGTGCCAGCAGTGAAGTAGCGGTATCCTACGAGCAGTACTTC; CDR3 protein: CASSEVAVSYEQYF
D gene: .; clone size: .; J gene: TRBJ1-2; V gene: TRBV20-1; CDR3 DNA: TGCAGTGCTAGTGACAGCTATGGCTACACCTTC; CDR3 protein: CSASDSYGYTF
D gene: TRBD1; clone size: .; J gene: TRBJ1-5; V gene: TRBV30; CDR3 DNA: TGTGCCGCCAACAGGGGTAGCAATCAGCCCCAGCATTTT; CDR3 protein: CAANRGSNQPQHF
D gene: .; clone size: .; J gene: TRBJ2-1; V gene: TRBV15; CDR3 DNA: TGTGCCACCAGCAGGCGGGTCCGAAATGAGCAGTTCTTC; CDR3 protein: CATSRRVRNEQFF
D gene: TRBD1; clone size: .; J gene: TRBJ1-2; V gene: TRBV12-3/TRBV12-4; CDR3 DNA: TGTGCCAGCAAGACAGGGGGCGCGAGTGGCTACACCTTC; CDR3 protein: CASKTGGASGYTF
D gene: TRBD1; clone size: .; J gene: TRBJ1-4; V gene: TRBV2; CDR3 DNA: TGTGCCAGCAGTTTCGACAGGGGAGGCAATGAAAAACTGTTTTTT; CDR3 protein: CASSFDRGGNEKLFF
D gene: .; clone size: .; J gene: TRBJ1-1; V gene: TRBV5-8; CDR3 DNA: TGTGCCAGCAGCTTGACTTGGGACACTGAAGCTTTCTTT; CDR3 protein: CASSLTWDTEAFF
D gene: .; clone size: once; J gene: TRBJ2-1; V gene: TRBV18; CDR3 DNA: TGTGCCAGCGCCAAAGCTGATCAGGGTGAGCAGTTCTTC; CDR3 protein: CASAKADQGEQFF
D gene: .; clone size: .; J gene: TRBJ1-5; V gene: TRBV10-2; CDR3 DNA: TGCGCCAGCACCGACAGTGGCAATCAGCCCCAGCATTTT; CDR3 protein: CASTDSGNQPQHF
D gene: .; clone size: .; J gene: TRBJ1-4; V gene: TRBV6-1; CDR3 DNA: TGTGCCAGCAGTGAAGGTGGGGGGATCGGAGAAAAACTGTTTTTT; CDR3 protein: CASSEGGGIGEKLFF
D gene: .; clone size: .; J gene: TRBJ1-1; V gene: TRBV5-5; CDR3 DNA: TGTGCCAGCAGCTTGGGGTGGGTGAACACTGAAGCTTTCTTT; CDR3 protein: CASSLGWVNTEAFF
D gene: .; clone size: .; J gene: TRBJ2-1; V gene: TRBV7-9; CDR3 DNA: TGTGCCAGCAGCATGCGGAATACCCCCTACAATGAGCAGTTCTTC; CDR3 protein: CASSMRNTPYNEQFF
D gene: .; clone size: .; J gene: TRBJ1-3; V gene: TRBV5-1; CDR3 DNA: TGCGCCAGCAGCTTGGACGGGGGGCTGCCTGGAAACACCATATATTTT; CDR3 protein: CASSLDGGLPGNTIYF
D gene: .; clone size: .; J gene: TRBJ2-1; V gene: TRBV6-2/TRBV6-3; CDR3 DNA: TGTGCCAGCAGTCCGCTCTACAATGAGCAGTTCTTC; CDR3 protein: CASSPLYNEQFF
D gene: .; clone size: .; J gene: TRBJ2-5; V gene: TRBV28; CDR3 DNA: TGTGCCACCCAGGGCGTGGGGGAGACCCAGTACTTC; CDR3 protein: CATQGVGETQYF
D gene: .; clone size: .; J gene: TRBJ2-7; V gene: TRBV2; CDR3 DNA: TGTGCCAGCAGCCCGACATATACCTACGAGCAGTACTTC; CDR3 protein: CASSPTYTYEQYF
D gene: .; clone size: .; J gene: TRBJ2-6; V gene: TRBV7-2; CDR3 DNA: TGTGCCAGCAGCTTAAATCCGTTCCTCTCTGGGGCCAACGTCCTGACTTTC; CDR3 protein: CASSLNPFLSGANVLTF
D gene: TRBD2; clone size: .; J gene: TRBJ2-3; V gene: TRBV5-1; CDR3 DNA: TGCGCCAGCAGCTTAGCAGCGGGAGGGCCCTTTTTCACAGATACGCAGTATTTT; CDR3 protein: CASSLAAGGPFFTDTQYF
D gene: .; clone size: .; J gene: TRBJ1-1; V gene: TRBV18; CDR3 DNA: TGTGCCAGCTCACTCTCAGGGTCAGAGAACACTGAAGCTTTCTTT; CDR3 protein: CASSLSGSENTEAFF
D gene: .; clone size: .; J gene: TRBJ2-3; V gene: TRBV9; CDR3 DNA: TGTGCCAGCAGCCCTCGGGCCACAGATACGCAGTATTTT; CDR3 protein: CASSPRATDTQYF
D gene: TRBD2; clone size: .; J gene: TRBJ2-3; V gene: TRBV7-3; CDR3 DNA: TGTGCCAGCAGCCCCACCAGCGGGAGGAGTGCGGATACGCAGTATTTT; CDR3 protein: CASSPTSGRSADTQYF
D gene: .; clone size: .; J gene: TRBJ1-5; V gene: TRBV4-1; CDR3 DNA: TGCGCCAGCAGCCCCCTGTATGAGCAGCCCCAGCATTTT; CDR3 protein: CASSPLYEQPQHF
D gene: .; clone size: .; J gene: TRBJ2-4; V gene: TRBV19; CDR3 DNA: TGTGCCAGTAGTGCAGGACAACCGAACATTCAGTACTTC; CDR3 protein: CASSAGQPNIQYF
D gene: TRBD2; clone size: .; J gene: TRBJ2-1; V gene: TRBV10-2; CDR3 DNA: TGCGCCAGCAGAGATAGCGGGAGGGCCATTGATGAGCAGTTCTTC; CDR3 protein: CASRDSGRAIDEQFF